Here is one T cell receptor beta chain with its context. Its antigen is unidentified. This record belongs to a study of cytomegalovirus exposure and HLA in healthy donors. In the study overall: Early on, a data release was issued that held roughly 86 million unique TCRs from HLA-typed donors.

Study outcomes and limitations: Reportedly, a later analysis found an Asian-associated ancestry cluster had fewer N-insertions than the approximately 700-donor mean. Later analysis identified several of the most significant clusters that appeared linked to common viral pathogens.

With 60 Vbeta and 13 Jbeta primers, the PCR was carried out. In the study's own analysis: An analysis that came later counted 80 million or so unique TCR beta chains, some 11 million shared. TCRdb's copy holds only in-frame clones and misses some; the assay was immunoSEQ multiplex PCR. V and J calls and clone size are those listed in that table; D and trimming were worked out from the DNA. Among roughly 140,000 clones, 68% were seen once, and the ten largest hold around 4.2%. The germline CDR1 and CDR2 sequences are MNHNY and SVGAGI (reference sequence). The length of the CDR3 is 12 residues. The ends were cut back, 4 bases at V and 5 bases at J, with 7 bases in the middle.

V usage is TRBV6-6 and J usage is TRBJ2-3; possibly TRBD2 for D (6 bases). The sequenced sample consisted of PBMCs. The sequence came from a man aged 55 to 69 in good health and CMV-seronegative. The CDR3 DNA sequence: TGTGCCAGCAGTTCGGGGGAAGATACGCAGTATTTT. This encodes CASSSGEDTQYF.